Shown below are 7 T cell receptor beta chains from a single sample sequenced in a study of blood T cell repertoires in COVID-19. Using immunoSEQ multiplex PCR, the repertoire was profiled, and TCRdb retains in-frame clones only, with some absent. The repertoire holds just over 300,000 clones, with 85% to 90% as singletons. Sequences were obtained from PBMCs or T cells enriched from blood (not recorded which). Receptors were obtained from a man aged 25 to 45 who had recovered from COVID-19.

The genes are TRBV18 and TRBJ2-5, with D possibly being TRBD1 (6 bases). Germline V gives CDR1 KGHSH, CDR2 LQKENI. Trimming pared 3 bases from V and 5 bases from J, leaving 16 bases between. The CDR3 is made up of 15 amino acids. The CDR3 bases are TGTGCCAGCTCACCCCAGAGGGGGATGGCGGAGACCCAGTACTTC. Its translation: CASSPQRGMAETQYF.

This chain joins TRBV2 and TRBJ1-1, with 9 nucleotides matching TRBD1. CDR3 length: 15 residues. The germline V gene encodes CDR1 SNHLY and CDR2 FYNNEI. V lost 3 bases and J lost 5; bases outside the gene matches: 7. CDR3 sequence reads: CASSEGTGLATEAFF. The CDR3 DNA is TGTGCCAGCAGTGAGGGGACAGGGCTGGCGACTGAAGCTTTCTTT.

The table lists this clone with a count of one. This chain connects TRBV11-2 to TRBJ1-6; TRBD1 might be the D (6 bases). Germline V gene data show CDR1 as SGHAT and CDR2 as FQNNGV. V lost 3 bases, J lost 6 bases, and 9 bases lay in between. This CDR3 is built from 14 residues. The chain's CDR3 is CASSLGQFNSPLHF. CDR3 sequence (DNA): TGTGCCAGCAGCTTGGGACAATTTAATTCACCCCTCCACTTT.

The table lists this clone with a count of one. The chain employs TRBV5-1 and TRBJ2-7; D might be TRBD1 (6 bases). CDR1 is SGHRS and CDR2 is YFSETQ in the germline V gene. Trimming took off 0 bases at V and 2 bases at J, with 15 bases between the two ends. The CDR3 length is 16 residues. The CDR3, as DNA: TGCGCCAGCAGCTTGGCCGGACAGTTTATCGCCTACGAGCAGTACTTC. Protein sequence: CASSLAGQFIAYEQYF. Full variable domain (missing parts from reference TRBV5-1 and TRBJ2-7): KAGVTQTPRYLIKTRGQQVTLSCSPISGHRSVSWYQQTPGQGLQFLFEYFSETQRNKGNFPGRFSGRQFSNSRSEMNVSTLELGDSALYLCASSLAGQFIAYEQYFGPGTRLTVT.

The CDR3 loop reads CASRIGQGETQYF. For the CDR3, the DNA is TGTGCCAGCAGGATCGGACAGGGGGAGACCCAGTACTTC. The chain uses TRBV5-5 and TRBJ2-5; 9 bases map to TRBD1. Germline V gene sequence: CDR1 SGHKS, CDR2 YYEKEE (reference sequence). V trimming: 5 bases; J trimming: 5 bases; junction bases outside the gene matches: 4. The CDR3 has 13 amino acids.

V and J are TRBV6-5 and TRBJ1-2, with a weak D call TRBD1 (6 bases). The V gene's germline CDR1 is MNHEY and CDR2 SVGAGI. This CDR3 comprises 14 residues. V dropped 6 bases and J dropped 0 bases, with 11 bases sitting between them. CDR3: CASRIGGANYGYTF. The CDR3 DNA reads as TGTGCCAGCAGGATAGGGGGGGCTAACTATGGCTACACCTTC.

V gene TRBV19 combines with J gene TRBJ2-3, with 10 bases lining up with TRBD2. V was pared by 1 base and J by 1 base, with 5 bases of the junction left unmatched. The CDR3 is made up of 17 amino acids. Germline V gives CDR1 LNHDA, CDR2 SQIVND (reference sequence). Here the CDR3 DNA reads TGTGCCAGTAGTATAGGGACAAGCGGGAGGGGCACAGATACGCAGTATTTT. Translating it yields CASSIGTSGRGTDTQYF.